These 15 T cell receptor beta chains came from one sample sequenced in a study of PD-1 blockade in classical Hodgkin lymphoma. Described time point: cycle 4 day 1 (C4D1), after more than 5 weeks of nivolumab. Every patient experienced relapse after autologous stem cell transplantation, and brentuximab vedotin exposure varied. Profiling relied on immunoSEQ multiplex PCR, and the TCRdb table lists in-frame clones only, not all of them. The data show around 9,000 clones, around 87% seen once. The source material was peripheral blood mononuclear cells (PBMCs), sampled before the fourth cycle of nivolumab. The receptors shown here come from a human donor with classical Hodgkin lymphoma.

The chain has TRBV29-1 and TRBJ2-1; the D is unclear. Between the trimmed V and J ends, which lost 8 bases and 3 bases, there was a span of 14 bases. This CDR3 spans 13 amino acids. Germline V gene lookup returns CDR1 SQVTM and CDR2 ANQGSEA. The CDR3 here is CSIRAWDYNEQFF. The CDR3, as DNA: TGCAGCATCCGTGCGTGGGACTACAATGAGCAGTTCTTC.

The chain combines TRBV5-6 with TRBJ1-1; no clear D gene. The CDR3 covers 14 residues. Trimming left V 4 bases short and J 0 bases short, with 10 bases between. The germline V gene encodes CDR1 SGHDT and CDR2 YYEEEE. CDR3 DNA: TGTGCCAGCAGCCTCCTTCGGATGAACACTGAAGCTTTCTTT. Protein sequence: CASSLLRMNTEAFF.

CDR3 amino acids: CAISDPNKDSSYEQYF. CDR3 DNA: TGTGCCATCAGTGATCCGAATAAAGACAGTTCCTACGAGCAGTACTTC. The gene calls are TRBV10-3 and TRBJ2-7; perhaps TRBD1 as D (5 bases). The CDR3 runs to 16 residues. V lost 3 bases, J lost 1 base, and 16 bases lay in between. The germline V gene encodes CDR1 ENHRY and CDR2 SYGVKD.

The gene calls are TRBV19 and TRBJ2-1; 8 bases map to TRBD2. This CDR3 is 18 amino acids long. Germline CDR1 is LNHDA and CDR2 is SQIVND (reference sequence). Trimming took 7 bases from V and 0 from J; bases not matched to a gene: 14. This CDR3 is CASKSGLAGFYSYNEQFF. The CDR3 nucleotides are TGTGCCAGTAAATCGGGGCTAGCGGGTTTCTACTCCTACAATGAGCAGTTCTTC.

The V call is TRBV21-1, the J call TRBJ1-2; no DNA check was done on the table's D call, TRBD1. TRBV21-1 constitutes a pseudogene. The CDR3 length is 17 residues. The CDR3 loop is CASSKPSETGHNYGYTF. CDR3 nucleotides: TGTGCCAGCAGCAAACCTTCCGAGACAGGTCACAACTATGGCTACACCTTC.

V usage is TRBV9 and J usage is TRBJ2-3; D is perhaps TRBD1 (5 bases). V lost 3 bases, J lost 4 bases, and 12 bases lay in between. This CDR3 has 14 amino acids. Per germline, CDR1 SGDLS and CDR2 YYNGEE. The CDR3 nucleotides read TGTGCCAGCAGCGGGACATCCCTCGCAGATACGCAGTATTTT. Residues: CASSGTSLADTQYF.

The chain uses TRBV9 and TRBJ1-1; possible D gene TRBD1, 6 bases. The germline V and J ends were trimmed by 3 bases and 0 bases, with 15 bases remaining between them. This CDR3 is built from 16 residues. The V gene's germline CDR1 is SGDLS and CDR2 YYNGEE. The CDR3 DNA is TGTGCCAGCAGCGCCCACAGGGACCTAATGAACACTGAAGCTTTCTTT. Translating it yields CASSAHRDLMNTEAFF.

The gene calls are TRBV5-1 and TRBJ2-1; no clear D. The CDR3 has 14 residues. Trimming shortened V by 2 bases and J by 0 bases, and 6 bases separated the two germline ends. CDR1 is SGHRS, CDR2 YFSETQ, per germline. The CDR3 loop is CASSFDSSYNEQFF. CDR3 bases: TGCGCCAGCAGCTTCGATAGCTCCTACAATGAGCAGTTCTTC.

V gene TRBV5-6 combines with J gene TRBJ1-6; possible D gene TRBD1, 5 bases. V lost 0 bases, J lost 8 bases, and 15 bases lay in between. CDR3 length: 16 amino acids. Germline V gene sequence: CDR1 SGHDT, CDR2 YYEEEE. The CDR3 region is CASSLAAGMGHSPLHF. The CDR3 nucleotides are TGTGCCAGCAGCTTGGCGGCAGGGATGGGGCATTCACCCCTCCACTTT.

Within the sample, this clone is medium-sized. This CDR3 reads CASSITQGMQNEKLFF. As DNA, the CDR3 is TGTGCCAGTAGTATTACCCAGGGAATGCAGAATGAAAAACTGTTTTTT. The chain links TRBV19 to TRBJ1-4, with D possibly matching TRBD1 (5 bases). V was cut by 3 bases and J by 5 bases, with 16 bases left in between. This CDR3 is 16 amino acids long. Germline V gene sequence: CDR1 LNHDA, CDR2 SQIVND (reference sequence).

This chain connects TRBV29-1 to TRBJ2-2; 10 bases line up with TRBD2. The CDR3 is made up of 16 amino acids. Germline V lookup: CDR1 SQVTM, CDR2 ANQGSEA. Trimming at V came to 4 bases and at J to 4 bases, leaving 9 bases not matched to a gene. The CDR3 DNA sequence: TGCAGCGTTGCCAAGGAACTAGCGGGGTCCACCGGGGAGCTGTTTTTT. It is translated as CSVAKELAGSTGELFF.

As DNA, the CDR3 is TGTGCCAGCAGTCTAACTAGCGGGGAGTCAGATACGCAGTATTTT. Its protein product is CASSLTSGESDTQYF. The V gene is TRBV7-9, the J gene TRBJ2-3, with 10 positions matching TRBD2. The CDR3 is made up of 15 amino acids. J was trimmed by 4 bases and V by 6 bases; bases with no gene match: 7. Per the germline V gene, CDR1 is SEHNR and CDR2 is FQNEAQ (reference sequence).

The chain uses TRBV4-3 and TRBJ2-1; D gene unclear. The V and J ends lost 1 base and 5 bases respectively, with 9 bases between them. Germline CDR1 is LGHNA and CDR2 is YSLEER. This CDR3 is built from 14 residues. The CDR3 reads CASSQGSSDNEQFF. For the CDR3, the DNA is TGCGCCAGCAGCCAAGGATCCTCTGACAATGAGCAGTTCTTC.

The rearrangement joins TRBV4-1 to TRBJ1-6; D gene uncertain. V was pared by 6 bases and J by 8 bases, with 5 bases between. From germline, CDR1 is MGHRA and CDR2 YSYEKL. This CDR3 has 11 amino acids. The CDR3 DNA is TGCGCCAGCAGTCTTCATTCACCCCTCCACTTT. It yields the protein CASSLHSPLHF.

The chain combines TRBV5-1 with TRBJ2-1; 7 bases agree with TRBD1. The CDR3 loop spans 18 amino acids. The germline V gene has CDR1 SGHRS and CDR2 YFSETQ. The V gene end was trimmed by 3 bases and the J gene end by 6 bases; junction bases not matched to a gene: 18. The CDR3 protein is CASSYLVSGTDFFNEQFF. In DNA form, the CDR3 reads TGCGCCAGCAGCTATTTAGTTTCCGGGACAGACTTCTTCAATGAGCAGTTCTTC.